This TCR beta chain emerged from a study of PD-L1 blockade in urothelial cancer. General study points: Durable-benefit patients had more tumor-infiltrating T lymphocytes. One FFPE tumor sample per patient, not taken right before treatment. It was durable-benefit patients whose tumor-associated blood clones expanded more at 3 weeks.

Here immunoSEQ multiplex PCR was the method, and the copy in TCRdb shows in-frame clones only, minus some. In the table there are about 32,000 clones, just over 35% of which are singletons. This clone showed up just a few times. The antigen remains undetermined. Germline values: CDR1 KGHSH, CDR2 LQKENI. V lost 2 bases and J 3 bases, leaving 11 bases between the germline ends. The CDR3 spans 14 residues. This clonotype was obtained from a man aged 60 to 75 with urothelial cancer. The sample here was tumor tissue, taken before atezolizumab (anti-PD-L1) treatment. The gene calls are TRBV18 and TRBJ2-7, with D unresolved. CDR3: CASSPSTILYEQYF. CDR3 nucleotide sequence: TGTGCCAGCTCACCAAGCACGATCCTCTACGAGCAGTACTTC.